Listed here are 18 T cell receptor beta chains from one sample, sequenced in a study of blood T cell repertoires in COVID-19. TCRdb's table, derived via immunoSEQ multiplex PCR, lists solely in-frame clones and lacks some. The repertoire consists of 160,000 or so clones, with roughly 90% occurring once and the leading ten covering approximately 3%. Sequencing was done on a sample of peripheral blood. All receptors come from a man aged 55 to 69 with acute or convalescent COVID-19.

This clone showed up just once. The chain joins TRBV27 to TRBJ2-2; tentatively, D is TRBD1 (6 bases). Germline CDR1 MNHEY, CDR2 SMNVEV (reference sequence). The CDR3 runs to 15 residues. Deletions cut 2 bases from V and 8 bases from J, with 15 bases between. The CDR3 is CASSLRYREGGELFF. The CDR3 bases are TGTGCCAGCAGTTTAAGGTACAGGGAAGGAGGGGAGCTGTTTTTT.

The chain carries TRBV19 and TRBJ1-6, with a possible D match to TRBD1 (5 bases). Germline lookup yields CDR1 LNHDA and CDR2 SQIVND (reference sequence). V dropped 8 bases and J dropped 6 bases, with 5 bases sitting between them. The CDR3 totals 11 residues. CDR3 sequence: CASQGNSPLHF. In DNA form, the CDR3 reads TGTGCCAGTCAGGGTAATTCACCCCTCCACTTT.

In its sample, this clone was seen a few times. V gene TRBV20-1 combines with J gene TRBJ1-1; 7 nucleotides line up with TRBD1. J gave up 6 bases and V 6 bases, and 4 bases lay outside the gene matches. Germline lookup yields CDR1 DFQATT and CDR2 SNEGSKA (reference sequence). The CDR3 sequence is 11 residues long. CDR3 sequence reads: CSARQGAEAFF. In DNA, the CDR3 is TGCAGTGCCAGACAGGGTGCTGAAGCTTTCTTT.

The chain combines TRBV15 with TRBJ1-5; 8 bases fit TRBD1. Looked up from germline, CDR1 is LNHNV and CDR2 is YYDKDF (reference sequence). Losses at the gene ends were 5 bases for V and 4 bases for J; bases not matched to a gene: 4. This CDR3 is 14 amino acids long. The CDR3 loop is CATSVRTGNQPQHF. The CDR3 nucleotides read TGTGCCACCAGCGTACGGACAGGGAATCAGCCCCAGCATTTT.

On this clone: This specimen includes other DNA sequences encoding the same CDR3. The chain couples TRBV7-2 to TRBJ1-2; D perhaps matches TRBD1 (5 bases). V was pared by 1 base and J by 8 bases, with 11 bases between. Germline V CDR1 and CDR2: SGHTA, FQGNSA. The CDR3 runs to 13 residues. The chain's CDR3 is CASSLGRDRGYTF. For the CDR3, the DNA is TGTGCCAGCAGCTTAGGCAGGGATCGGGGCTACACCTTC. The complete variable domain, with remaining parts taken from reference TRBV7-2 and TRBJ1-2, reads GAGVSQSPSNKVTEKGKDVELRCDPISGHTALYWYRQSLGQGLEFLIYFQGNSAPDKSGLPSDRFSAERTGGSVSTLTIQRTQQEDSAVYLCASSLGRDRGYTFGSGTRLTVV.

V usage is TRBV6-5 and J usage is TRBJ2-2, with TRBD2 identical over 9 bases. The CDR3 length is 15 residues. CDR1 and CDR2 (germline): MNHEY, SVGAGI. The V gene end was trimmed by 7 bases and the J gene end by 5 bases; junction bases not matched to a gene: 8. The CDR3: CASNQAGGRTGELFF. For the CDR3, the DNA is TGTGCCAGCAATCAGGCGGGGGGGCGTACCGGGGAGCTGTTTTTT.

The J gene is TRBJ2-7, the V gene TRBV27; D unresolved. Between the trimmed V and J ends, which lost 3 bases and 3 bases, there was a span of 9 bases. The CDR3 is made up of 13 amino acids. Germline V gene lookup returns CDR1 MNHEY and CDR2 SMNVEV (reference sequence). CDR3 amino acids: CASSFGHGYEQYF. The CDR3 bases are TGTGCCAGCAGTTTTGGGCACGGCTACGAGCAGTACTTC.

The rearrangement links TRBV29-1 to TRBJ2-5; TRBD1 is a possible D gene (6 bases). The ends were cut back, 4 bases at V and 9 bases at J, with 24 bases in the middle. The CDR3 has 15 residues. Germline lookup yields CDR1 SQVTM and CDR2 ANQGSEA. CDR3 DNA sequence: TGCAGCGTTGGACTCCGGGACACCGCCCCTGCGGCCCAGTACTTC. This sequence encodes CSVGLRDTAPAAQYF.

This chain joins TRBV6-2 or TRBV6-3 and TRBJ2-7; D is perhaps TRBD2 (5 bases). This CDR3 contains 14 residues. Germline CDR1 MNHEY, CDR2 SVGEGT. Trimming pared 5 bases from V and 3 bases from J, leaving 14 bases between. Here the CDR3 DNA reads TGTGCCAGCAGTCACTTGGGGAGCCTCTACGAGCAGTACTTC. It codes for CASSHLGSLYEQYF.

The chain is built from TRBV19 and TRBJ2-1; 8 nucleotides line up with TRBD1. There are 15 residues in the CDR3. Germline V CDR1 and CDR2: LNHDA, SQIVND (reference sequence). After removal of 8 bases from V and 6 bases from J, the junction contained 12 bases not matched to a gene. CDR3 in DNA: TGTGCCAGTTGTAAGGTACAGGGGGTTATCAATGAGCAGTTCTTC. Translation gives CASCKVQGVINEQFF. The full variable domain, in which reference TRBV19 and TRBJ2-1 provide the parts outside the CDR3, is DGGITQSPKYLFRKEGQNVTLSCEQNLNHDAMYWYRQDPGQGLRLIYYSQIVNDFQKGDIAEGYSVSREKKESFPLTVTSAQKNPTAFYLCASCKVQGVINEQFFGPGTRLTVL.

The chain employs TRBV4-1 and TRBJ1-6; 7 positions agree with TRBD1. The germline gives CDR1 MGHRA, CDR2 YSYEKL. V shed 8 bases and J 8 bases; nucleotides not matched to a gene: 15. The CDR3 extends over 16 amino acids. The CDR3 DNA reads TGCGCCAGCGGACGGACAGGCGCCGAGCGAGATTCACCCCTCCACTTT. This codes for CASGRTGAERDSPLHF.

This chain connects TRBV7-2 to TRBJ1-1, with 7 positions matching TRBD1. This CDR3 region has 14 residues. Losses at the gene ends were 0 bases for V and 5 bases for J; bases not matched to a gene: 3. In germline, CDR1 is SGHTA, CDR2 FQGNSA. The CDR3 here is CASSLAGGVTEAFF. CDR3 DNA sequence: TGTGCCAGCAGCTTAGCAGGGGGCGTGACTGAAGCTTTCTTT.

The chain joins TRBV7-2 to TRBJ1-3, with 8 bases matching TRBD1. Losses at the gene ends were 4 bases for V and 8 bases for J; bases not matched to a gene: 4. There are 13 residues in the CDR3. Germline V CDR1 and CDR2: SGHTA, FQGNSA. The CDR3 loop is CASSSDRVDTIYF. The CDR3 DNA sequence: TGTGCCAGCAGCTCGGACAGGGTTGACACCATATATTTT. Combining the CDR3 with reference TRBV7-2 and TRBJ1-3 gives the whole variable domain GAGVSQSPSNKVTEKGKDVELRCDPISGHTALYWYRQSLGQGLEFLIYFQGNSAPDKSGLPSDRFSAERTGGSVSTLTIQRTQQEDSAVYLCASSSDRVDTIYFGEGSWLTVV.

In its sample, this clone was seen once. The chain recombines TRBV2 with TRBJ2-3; D gene uncertain. Trimming stripped 4 bases from V and 2 bases from J, with 10 bases between. The germline V gene has CDR1 SNHLY and CDR2 FYNNEI. The CDR3 spans 14 residues. The CDR3 nucleotides read TGTGCCAGCAGTGGAACTGTTCCCACAGATACGCAGTATTTT. This codes for CASSGTVPTDTQYF.

This clone was found many times. The V gene is TRBV30, the J gene TRBJ1-2; unclear D gene. This CDR3 has 15 residues. V lost 0 bases and J lost 8, with 19 bases in between. From germline, CDR1 is GTSNPN and CDR2 SVGIG (reference sequence). CDR3 DNA: TGTGCCTGGAGTGTAATAAGCCTAAACCTACGAGGCTACACCTTC. Protein product: CAWSVISLNLRGYTF.

The chain carries TRBV4-2 and TRBJ1-2, with 10 bases aligning to TRBD1. The CDR3 spans 15 residues. CDR1 is LGHNA and CDR2 is YNFKEQ in the germline V gene. V was pared by 5 bases and J by 7 bases, with 10 bases of the junction left unmatched. The CDR3 nucleotides read TGTGCCAGCAGCTATTGGACAGGGGGATCAGGTGGCTACACCTTC. It is translated as CASSYWTGGSGGYTF.

CDR3 in DNA: TGTGCCAGCAGCTTAGCGGTCCCCGGCTCCTACAATGAGCAGTTCTTC. As protein: CASSLAVPGSYNEQFF. The genes are TRBV7-2 and TRBJ2-1, with no clear D. CDR1 is SGHTA, CDR2 FQGNSA, per germline. The V gene lost 0 bases and the J gene lost 0 bases, with 9 bases spanning the gap. This CDR3 comprises 16 residues.

The V and J genes are TRBV5-1 and TRBJ2-2, with 10 bases that match TRBD2. V was pared by 5 bases and J by 2 bases, with 12 bases of the junction left unmatched. The germline V gene has CDR1 SGHRS and CDR2 YFSETQ. CDR3 size: 18 residues. Written as DNA, the CDR3 is TGCGCCAGCAGTTTCCCCTTAGCGGGGGGTACCAACACCGGGGAGCTGTTTTTT. Protein: CASSFPLAGGTNTGELFF.